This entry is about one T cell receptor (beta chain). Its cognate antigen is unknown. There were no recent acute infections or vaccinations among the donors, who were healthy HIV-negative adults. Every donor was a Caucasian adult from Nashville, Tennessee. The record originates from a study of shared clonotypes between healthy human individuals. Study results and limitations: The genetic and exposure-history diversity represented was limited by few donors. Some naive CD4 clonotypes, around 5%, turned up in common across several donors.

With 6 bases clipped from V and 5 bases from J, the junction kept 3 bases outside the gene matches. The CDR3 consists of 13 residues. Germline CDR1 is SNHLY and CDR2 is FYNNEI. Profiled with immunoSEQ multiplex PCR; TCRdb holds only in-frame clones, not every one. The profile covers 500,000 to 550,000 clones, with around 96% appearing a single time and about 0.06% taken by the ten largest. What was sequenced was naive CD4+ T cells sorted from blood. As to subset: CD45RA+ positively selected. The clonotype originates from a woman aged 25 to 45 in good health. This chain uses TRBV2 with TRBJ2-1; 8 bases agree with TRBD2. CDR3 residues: CASRAGVDNEQFF. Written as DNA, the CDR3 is TGTGCCAGCAGAGCGGGAGTCGACAATGAGCAGTTCTTC.